The 30 T cell receptor beta chains presented below share a single source sample, sequenced in a study of vaccination effects on CD4 cells after COVID-19 (dated 2022 in TCRdb). These TCRs' antigens remain unknown. To identify antigen-specific CD4+ T cell clonotypes by their expansion, the ViraFEST assay first stimulated PBMC with viral peptide pools and then applied TCR sequencing. After about 9 days of culture, CD4+ T cells were isolated with the EasySep CD4+ T cell isolation kit. PCR-confirmed SARS-CoV-2 infection had occurred in convalescent patients between March and December 2020, before the Alpha, Beta and Delta variants emerged in the United States. The library was built by means of the immunoSEQ multiplex PCR assay. TCRdb obtained this table from immuneACCESS and retained in-frame rearrangements with V and J assigned. These tables miss some clones; where compared with another copy, unresolved V genes account for less than half of the shortfall, and the remainder is unexplained. The sample contains 20,000 to 30,000 clones, about three quarters of them found a single time. The ten most abundant clones make up 15% to 20% of the sample.

This sample comprised CD4+ T cells from PBMCs cultured with HCoV-NL63 spike peptides, obtained before COVID-19 vaccination. Sample cell subset or site, as interpreted from the label and publication: HCoV-NL63 spike overlapping peptide pool stimulation. The receptor source for this set is a human donor who had a prior SARS-CoV-2 infection.

V gene TRBV18 combines with J gene TRBJ2-7; either TRBD1 or TRBD2 may fit D (5 bases each). The CDR3 is made up of 13 amino acids. Trimming stripped 5 bases from V and 4 bases from J, with 12 bases between. In germline, CDR1 is KGHSH, CDR2 LQKENI. CDR3 region: CASSYGDLYEQYF. CDR3 DNA sequence: TGTGCCAGCTCATATGGGGACCTGTACGAGCAGTACTTC.

The J gene is TRBJ2-7, the V gene TRBV7-2; 9 bases align to TRBD1. Germline trimming cut 5 bases from V and 12 bases from J; bases unmatched to any gene: 11. The CDR3 length is 13 residues. Germline V gene data show CDR1 as SGHTA and CDR2 as FQGNSA. DNA of the CDR3: TGTGCCAGCAGCATTAAGACGGGACAGGGTTTGTACTTC. Translating gives CASSIKTGQGLYF.

The genes are TRBV27 and TRBJ1-3, with D unresolved. This CDR3 is built from 14 residues. CDR1 and CDR2 (germline): MNHEY, SMNVEV (reference sequence). V was shortened by 2 bases and J by 3 bases, with 8 bases between the two germline ends. This CDR3 reads CASSLAANGNTIYF. DNA of the CDR3: TGTGCCAGCAGTTTAGCAGCTAATGGAAACACCATATATTTT.

The chain couples TRBV18 to TRBJ2-1; no firm D call. Germline lookup yields CDR1 KGHSH and CDR2 LQKENI. This CDR3 is built from 13 residues. Trimming took 5 bases from V and 5 from J, leaving 10 bases between them. CDR3 in amino acids: CASSNDLDNEQFF. For the CDR3, the DNA is TGTGCCAGCTCAAACGATCTAGACAATGAGCAGTTCTTC.

The rearrangement joins TRBV7-3 to TRBJ1-2; D is uncertain. The CDR3 totals 14 residues. Trimming took off 4 bases at V and 8 bases at J, with 17 bases between the two ends. Germline loops: CDR1 SGHTA, CDR2 FQGTGA. CDR3 residues: CASSSDPTFGGYTF. Written as DNA, the CDR3 is TGTGCCAGCAGCTCGGACCCTACTTTCGGCGGCTACACCTTC. Full variable domain (remainder filled in from reference TRBV7-3 and TRBJ1-2): GAGVSQTPSNKVTEKGKYVELRCDPISGHTALYWYRQSLGQGPEFLIYFQGTGAADDSGLPNDRFFAVRPEGSVSTLKIQRTERGDSAVYLCASSSDPTFGGYTFGSGTRLTVV.

This clone was recorded once. The chain carries TRBV20-1 and TRBJ1-2, with D perhaps TRBD1 (6 bases). The CDR3 is made up of 11 amino acids. Germline lookup yields CDR1 DFQATT and CDR2 SNEGSKA (reference sequence). With 6 bases removed from V and 6 bases from J, the gap between germline ends came to 11 bases. This CDR3 is CSARQANGYTF. CDR3 nucleotide sequence: TGCAGTGCAAGACAGGCGAATGGCTACACCTTC.

This chain uses TRBV7-2 with TRBJ2-2; a weak D match, TRBD1 (5 bases). The CDR3 is 15 amino acids. Deletions cut 1 base from V and 3 bases from J, with 9 bases between. Germline V lookup: CDR1 SGHTA, CDR2 FQGNSA. The CDR3 DNA follows: TGTGCCAGCAGCTTAGAGCTAGGGGACACCGGGGAGCTGTTTTTT. Translating gives CASSLELGDTGELFF.

The chain couples TRBV10-3 to TRBJ2-1; 11 bases align to TRBD2. Germline V gene sequence: CDR1 ENHRY, CDR2 SYGVKD. Trimming cost V 5 bases and J 8 bases; bases outside gene matches: 14. The length of the CDR3 is 17 residues. CDR3 nucleotides: TGTGCCATCAGTAAAGATCTAGCGGGGGGAGGTAGGGATGAGCAGTTCTTC. Encoded protein: CAISKDLAGGGRDEQFF.

The rearrangement joins TRBV18 to TRBJ1-2, with no clear D. Deletions cut 6 bases from V and 8 bases from J, with 16 bases between. Germline V CDR1 and CDR2: KGHSH, LQKENI. The CDR3 has 13 amino acids. The CDR3 sequence is CASSNILGEGYTF. The CDR3 DNA reads TGTGCCAGCTCCAACATACTCGGGGAGGGCTACACCTTC.

This clone was seen more than once but under ten times. The chain employs TRBV19 and TRBJ2-1; 7 bases match TRBD2. Germline CDR1 reads LNHDA; CDR2 reads SQIVND (reference sequence). CDR3 length: 15 residues. Unmatched junction bases numbered 0, after V lost 1 base and J lost 0 bases. CDR3 coding DNA: TGTGCCAGTAGTATAGGGACTAGCTCCTACAATGAGCAGTTCTTC. Residues: CASSIGTSSYNEQFF.

The rearrangement uses TRBV18 and TRBJ2-1; TRBD2 is a possible D gene (5 bases). This CDR3 contains 15 residues. V shed 6 bases and J shed 7 bases, with 19 bases lying between them. Germline V gene sequence: CDR1 KGHSH, CDR2 LQKENI. CDR3 protein: CASSDWNGPGNEQFF. For the CDR3, the DNA is TGTGCCAGCTCGGATTGGAACGGTCCGGGAAATGAGCAGTTCTTC. The full variable domain, its missing parts supplied by reference TRBV18 and TRBJ2-1, is NAGVMQNPRHLVRRRGQEARLRCSPMKGHSHVYWYRQLPEEGLKFMVYLQKENIIDESGMPKERFSAEFPKEGPSILRIQQVVRGDSAAYFCASSDWNGPGNEQFFGPGTRLTVL.

The chain uses TRBV5-6 and TRBJ1-4; 11 positions match TRBD1. Germline V lookup: CDR1 SGHDT, CDR2 YYEEEE. CDR3 size: 15 residues. The J segment lost 7 bases and the V segment lost 7 bases, leaving 9 bases of the junction unmatched. The CDR3 sequence is CASLDRGQLGEKLFF. The CDR3 DNA sequence: TGTGCCAGCTTGGACAGGGGGCAATTGGGTGAAAAACTGTTTTTT. The full variable domain, rest sourced from reference TRBV5-6 and TRBJ1-4, is DAGVTQSPTHLIKTRGQQVTLRCSPKSGHDTVSWYQQALGQGPQFIFQYYEEEERQRGNFPDRFSGHQFPNYSSELNVNALLLGDSALYLCASLDRGQLGEKLFFGSGTQLSVL.

The rearrangement links TRBV18 to TRBJ1-5; maybe TRBD1 (5 bases). The V end was cut by 1 base, the J end by 4 bases, with 14 bases between. The length of the CDR3 is 16 residues. Germline CDR1 KGHSH, CDR2 LQKENI. The CDR3 DNA reads as TGTGCCAGCTCACCACTACGGACGGGGGGAAATCAGCCCCAGCATTTT. It encodes CASSPLRTGGNQPQHF.

This clone was found a few times. The chain is built from TRBV24-1 and TRBJ1-5, with D possibly TRBD1 on 6 matching bases. CDR1 and CDR2 (germline): KGHDR, SFDVKD. Trimming left V 3 bases short and J 3 bases short, with 14 bases between. CDR3 length equals 16 residues. CDR3 region: CATSDPKTGLNQPQHF. As DNA, the CDR3 is TGTGCCACCAGTGATCCTAAAACAGGGCTCAATCAGCCCCAGCATTTT.

This chain links TRBV6-2 or TRBV6-3 with TRBJ2-7; no clear D gene. The germline V gene has CDR1 MNHEY and CDR2 SVGEGT. This CDR3 is 12 amino acids long. The germline V and J ends were trimmed by 4 bases and 3 bases, with 7 bases remaining between them. The CDR3 spells CASSLRDYEQYF. DNA of the CDR3: TGTGCCAGCAGTTTAAGGGACTACGAGCAGTACTTC.

This chain links TRBV7-6 with TRBJ2-2; possible D gene TRBD1, 6 bases. Germline assignment: CDR1 SGHVS and CDR2 FNYEAQ. This CDR3 comprises 15 residues. The V end was cut by 2 bases, the J end by 2 bases, with 9 bases between. The DNA of the CDR3 is TGTGCCAGCAGCTTAAGGGGGACCAACACCGGGGAGCTGTTTTTT. It is translated as CASSLRGTNTGELFF.

There are a few counts of this clone. The genes are TRBV12-3 or TRBV12-4 and TRBJ1-1; D might be TRBD1 (5 bases). V lost 7 bases, J lost 5 bases, and 14 bases lay in between. The CDR3 runs to 13 residues. CDR3 sequence reads: CASTTDRRTEAFF. The CDR3 nucleotides are TGTGCCAGCACCACCGACAGACGGACTGAAGCTTTCTTT.

The gene calls are TRBV6-5 and TRBJ2-1; 9 nucleotides agree with TRBD1. The germline CDR1 and CDR2 sequences are MNHEY and SVGAGI. Germline trimming cut 6 bases from V and 10 bases from J; bases unmatched to any gene: 10. This CDR3 region has 14 residues. The CDR3 DNA sequence: TGTGCCAGCAGGAAAGGGACAGGGAAACGAGAGCAGTTCTTC. It codes for CASRKGTGKREQFF.

The J gene is TRBJ1-6, the V gene TRBV6-5; 7 nucleotides align to TRBD1. This CDR3 is built from 13 residues. V was pared by 4 bases and J by 12 bases, with 6 bases of the junction left unmatched. Germline CDR1 MNHEY, CDR2 SVGAGI. CDR3 DNA: TGTGCCAGCAGTTCCGGGACAGAGAGACCCCTCCACTTT. Translation: CASSSGTERPLHF.

This clone has only a few counts. The V and J genes are TRBV5-4 and TRBJ1-3; weak D call: TRBD1 (5 bases). Trimming removed 5 bases at V and 0 bases at J, with 12 bases between. The CDR3 extends over 15 amino acids. The V gene's germline CDR1 is SGHNT and CDR2 YYREEE (reference sequence). The CDR3 protein is CASSPNGGSGNTIYF. CDR3 DNA: TGTGCCAGCAGTCCCAATGGGGGCTCTGGAAACACCATATATTTT.

The chain uses TRBV11-2 and TRBJ2-2; D is unclear. This CDR3 spans 14 amino acids. Per germline, CDR1 SGHAT and CDR2 FQNNGV. Trimming shortened V by 5 bases and J by 3 bases, and 10 bases separated the two germline ends. The CDR3 sequence is CASSHIRYTGELFF. In DNA, the CDR3 is TGTGCCAGCAGCCATATACGGTACACCGGGGAGCTGTTTTTT. The whole variable domain, filled in from reference TRBV11-2 and TRBJ2-2, reads EAGVAQSPRYKIIEKRQSVAFWCNPISGHATLYWYQQILGQGPKLLIQFQNNGVVDDSQLPKDRFSAERLKGVDSTLKIQPAKLEDSAVYLCASSHIRYTGELFFGEGSRLTVL.

This chain connects TRBV18 to TRBJ2-3; D remains ambiguous. The germline V and J ends were trimmed by 4 bases and 5 bases, with 13 bases remaining between them. In germline, CDR1 is KGHSH, CDR2 LQKENI. The CDR3 is made up of 14 amino acids. The CDR3 DNA reads as TGTGCCAGCTCACTCCCTGTGGATGGAGATACGCAGTATTTT. Translated, it gives CASSLPVDGDTQYF.

V and J are TRBV30 and TRBJ2-2; the D gene could be TRBD1 or TRBD2 (5 bases each). Trimming pared 5 bases from V and 1 base from J, leaving 11 bases between. Per the germline V gene, CDR1 is GTSNPN and CDR2 is SVGIG (reference sequence). The CDR3 contains 14 residues. This chain's CDR3 is CAWVPGRNTGELFF. CDR3 coding DNA: TGTGCCTGGGTTCCGGGACGGAACACCGGGGAGCTGTTTTTT.

The chain couples TRBV10-3 to TRBJ2-2; 9 bases are shared with TRBD1. CDR3 length equals 14 residues. CDR1 and CDR2 from the germline V gene are ENHRY and SYGVKD. J was trimmed by 2 bases and V by 6 bases; bases with no gene match: 1. The CDR3 sequence is CAIRGQGNTGELFF. As DNA, the CDR3 is TGTGCCATCAGGGGACAGGGAAACACCGGGGAGCTGTTTTTT.

This clone occurred a few times. This chain joins TRBV5-5 and TRBJ1-1; D is undetermined. The V and J ends lost 4 bases and 1 base respectively, with 14 bases between them. CDR3 size: 15 residues. Germline V gives CDR1 SGHKS, CDR2 YYEKEE (reference sequence). CDR3 protein: CASSNRPQANTEAFF. The CDR3 nucleotides read TGTGCCAGCAGCAACCGCCCTCAAGCGAACACTGAAGCTTTCTTT.

The chain is built from TRBV2 and TRBJ2-3, with 8 bases aligning to TRBD2. V shed 6 bases, J shed 4 bases, and the junction held 6 bases outside the gene matches. CDR3 length equals 14 residues. Germline V gives CDR1 SNHLY, CDR2 FYNNEI. For the CDR3, the DNA is TGTGCCAGCAGCCCGACTAGCGTGGCAGATACGCAGTATTTT. Encoded protein: CASSPTSVADTQYF.

CDR3 sequence (DNA): TGCGCCAGCAGCTTGGACCCGGGGTCACGCTACGAGCAGTACTTC. Translating gives CASSLDPGSRYEQYF. The V call is TRBV5-1, the J call TRBJ2-7, with D maybe TRBD2 (5 bases). Germline V CDR1 and CDR2: SGHRS, YFSETQ. The germline V and J ends were trimmed by 0 bases and 3 bases, with 13 bases remaining between them. CDR3 length: 15 residues.

The chain couples TRBV6-6 to TRBJ2-5, with D maybe TRBD2 (5 bases). Trimming removed 6 bases from V and 5 bases from J, with 13 bases in between. Germline CDR1 MNHNY, CDR2 SVGAGI (reference sequence). The CDR3 extends over 13 amino acids. The CDR3 DNA reads as TGTGCCAGCAGCCGTGTCTCGGGGGAGACCCAGTACTTC. Its protein is CASSRVSGETQYF.

V and J are TRBV5-4 and TRBJ2-7, with 9 nucleotides matching TRBD1. This CDR3 is built from 13 residues. Per germline, CDR1 SGHNT and CDR2 YYREEE (reference sequence). Germline trimming cut 5 bases from V and 2 bases from J; bases unmatched to any gene: 2. CDR3 sequence (DNA): TGTGCCAGCAGGGACAGGGGCACCTACGAGCAGTACTTC. It translates to CASRDRGTYEQYF.

This chain links TRBV6-5 with TRBJ2-3; D is unclear. Looked up from germline, CDR1 is MNHEY and CDR2 is SVGAGI. Trimming left V 7 bases short and J 1 base short, with 9 bases between. This CDR3 comprises 13 residues. DNA of the CDR3: TGTGCCAGCACCCAAGTGGGCACAGATACGCAGTATTTT. This gives the protein CASTQVGTDTQYF.